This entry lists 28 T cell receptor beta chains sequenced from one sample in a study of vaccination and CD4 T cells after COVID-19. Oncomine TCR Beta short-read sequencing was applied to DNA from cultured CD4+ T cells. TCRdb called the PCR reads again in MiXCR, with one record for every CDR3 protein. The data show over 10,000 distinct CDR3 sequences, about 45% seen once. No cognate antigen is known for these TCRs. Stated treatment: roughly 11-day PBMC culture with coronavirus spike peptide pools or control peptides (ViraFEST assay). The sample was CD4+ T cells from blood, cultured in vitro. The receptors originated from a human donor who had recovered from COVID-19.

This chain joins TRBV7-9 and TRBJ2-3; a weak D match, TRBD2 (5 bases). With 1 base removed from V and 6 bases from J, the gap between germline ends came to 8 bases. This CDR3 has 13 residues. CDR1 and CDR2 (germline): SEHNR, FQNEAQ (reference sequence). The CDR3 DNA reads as TGTGCCAGCAGCTTAGAGTCGGGGGATACGCAGTATTTT. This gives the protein CASSLESGDTQYF.

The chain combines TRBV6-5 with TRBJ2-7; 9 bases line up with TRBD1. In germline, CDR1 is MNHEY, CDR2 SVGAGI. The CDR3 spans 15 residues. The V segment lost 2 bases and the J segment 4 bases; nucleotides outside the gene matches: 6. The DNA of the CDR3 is TGTGCCAGCAGTTACGAGACAGGGGGAGGGTACGAGCAGTACTTC. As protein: CASSYETGGGYEQYF.

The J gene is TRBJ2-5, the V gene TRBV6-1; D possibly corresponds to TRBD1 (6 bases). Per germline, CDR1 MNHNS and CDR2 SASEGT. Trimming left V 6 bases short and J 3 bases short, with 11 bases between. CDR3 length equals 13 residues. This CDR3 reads CASRTPGEETQYF. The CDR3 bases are TGTGCCAGCAGAACTCCAGGGGAAGAGACCCAGTACTTC.

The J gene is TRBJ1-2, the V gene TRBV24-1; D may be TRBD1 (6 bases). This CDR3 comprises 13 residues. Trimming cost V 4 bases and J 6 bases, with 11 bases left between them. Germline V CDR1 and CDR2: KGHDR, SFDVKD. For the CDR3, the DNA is TGTGCCACCAGTGACTTCGGGACACATGGCTACACCTTC. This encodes CATSDFGTHGYTF.

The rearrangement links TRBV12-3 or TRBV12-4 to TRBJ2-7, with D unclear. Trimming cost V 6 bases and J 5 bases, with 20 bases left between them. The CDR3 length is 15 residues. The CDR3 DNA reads TGTGCCAGCAGCAAGGACGCAGGCAGTCTACACGAGCAGTACTTC. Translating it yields CASSKDAGSLHEQYF.

This chain's CDR3 is CASSLAGRGLFYEQYF. CDR3 nucleotide sequence: TGCGCCAGCAGCTTGGCCGGTAGGGGACTCTTCTACGAGCAGTACTTC. This chain uses TRBV5-1 with TRBJ2-7; perhaps TRBD2 as D (6 bases). CDR1 and CDR2 from the germline V gene are SGHRS and YFSETQ. Trimming left V 0 bases short and J 3 bases short, with 16 bases between. The CDR3 is 16 residues long.

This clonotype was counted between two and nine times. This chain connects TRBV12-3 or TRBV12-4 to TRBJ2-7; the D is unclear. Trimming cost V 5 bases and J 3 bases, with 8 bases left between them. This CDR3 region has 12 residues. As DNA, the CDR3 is TGTGCCAGCAGTCCGCGCAACTACGAGCAGTACTTC. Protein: CASSPRNYEQYF.

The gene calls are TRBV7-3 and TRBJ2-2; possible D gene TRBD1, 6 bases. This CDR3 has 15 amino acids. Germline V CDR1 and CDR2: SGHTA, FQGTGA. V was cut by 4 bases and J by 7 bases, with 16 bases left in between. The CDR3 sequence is CASSYAGAKVGELFF. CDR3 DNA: TGTGCCAGCAGCTACGCAGGGGCTAAGGTCGGGGAGCTGTTTTTT.

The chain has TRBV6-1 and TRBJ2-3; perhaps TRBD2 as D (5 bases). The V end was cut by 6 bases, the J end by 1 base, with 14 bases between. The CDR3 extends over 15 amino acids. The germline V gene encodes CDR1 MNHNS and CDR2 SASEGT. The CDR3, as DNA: TGTGCCAGCAGACTAGACTTGGGCGGCACAGATACGCAGTATTTT. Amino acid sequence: CASRLDLGGTDTQYF.

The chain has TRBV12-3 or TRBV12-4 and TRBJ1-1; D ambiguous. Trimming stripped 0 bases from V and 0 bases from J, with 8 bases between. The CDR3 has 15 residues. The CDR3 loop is CASSLAVAVNTEAFF. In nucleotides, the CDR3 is TGTGCCAGCAGTTTAGCAGTGGCGGTGAACACTGAAGCTTTCTTT.

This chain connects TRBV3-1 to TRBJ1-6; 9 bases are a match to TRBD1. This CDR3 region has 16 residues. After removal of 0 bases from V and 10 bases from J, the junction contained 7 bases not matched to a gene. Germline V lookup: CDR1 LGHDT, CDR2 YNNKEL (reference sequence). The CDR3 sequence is CASSQDWGTGLSPLHF. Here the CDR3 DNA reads TGTGCCAGCAGCCAAGATTGGGGGACAGGGTTATCACCCCTCCACTTT.

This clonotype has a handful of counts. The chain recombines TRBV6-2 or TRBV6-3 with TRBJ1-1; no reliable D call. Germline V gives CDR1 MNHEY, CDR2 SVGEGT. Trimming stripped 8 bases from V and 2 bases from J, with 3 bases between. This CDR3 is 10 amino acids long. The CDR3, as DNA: TGTGCCAGCGGAAACACTGAAGCTTTCTTT. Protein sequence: CASGNTEAFF.

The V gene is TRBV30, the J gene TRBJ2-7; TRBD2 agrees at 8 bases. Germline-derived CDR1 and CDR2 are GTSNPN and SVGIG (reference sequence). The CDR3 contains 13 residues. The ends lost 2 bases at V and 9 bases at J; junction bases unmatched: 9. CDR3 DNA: TGTGCCTGGAGTCAACCGGGACTAGGATGGCAGTACTTC. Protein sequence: CAWSQPGLGWQYF.

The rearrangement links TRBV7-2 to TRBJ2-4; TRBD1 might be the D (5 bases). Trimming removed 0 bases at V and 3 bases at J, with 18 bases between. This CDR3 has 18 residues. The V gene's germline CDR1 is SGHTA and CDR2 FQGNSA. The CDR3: CASSLAPYRHRGKNIQYF. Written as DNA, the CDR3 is TGTGCCAGCAGCTTAGCCCCGTACCGACATAGGGGCAAAAACATTCAGTACTTC.

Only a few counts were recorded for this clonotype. This CDR3 reads CASGSRAKNTEAFF. As DNA, the CDR3 is TGTGCCAGCGGGTCTAGGGCGAAGAACACTGAAGCTTTCTTT. This chain connects TRBV3-1 to TRBJ1-1; D unclear. Germline V gene sequence: CDR1 LGHDT, CDR2 YNNKEL (reference sequence). The ends were cut back, 8 bases at V and 1 base at J, with 14 bases in the middle. This CDR3 region has 14 residues.

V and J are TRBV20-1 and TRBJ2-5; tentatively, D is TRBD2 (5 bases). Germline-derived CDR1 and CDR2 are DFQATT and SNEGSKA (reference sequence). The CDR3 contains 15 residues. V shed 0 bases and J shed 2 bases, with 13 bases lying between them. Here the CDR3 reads CSARDSGEGQETQYF. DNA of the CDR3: TGCAGTGCTAGAGATTCCGGGGAAGGGCAAGAGACCCAGTACTTC.

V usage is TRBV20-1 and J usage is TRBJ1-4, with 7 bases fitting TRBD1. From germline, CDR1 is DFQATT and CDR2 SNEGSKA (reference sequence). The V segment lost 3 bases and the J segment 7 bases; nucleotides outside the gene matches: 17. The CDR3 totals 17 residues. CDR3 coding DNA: TGCAGTGCTAGGAAACAGGGGTTTGCGGGGTGGAGTGAAAAACTGTTTTTT. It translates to CSARKQGFAGWSEKLFF.

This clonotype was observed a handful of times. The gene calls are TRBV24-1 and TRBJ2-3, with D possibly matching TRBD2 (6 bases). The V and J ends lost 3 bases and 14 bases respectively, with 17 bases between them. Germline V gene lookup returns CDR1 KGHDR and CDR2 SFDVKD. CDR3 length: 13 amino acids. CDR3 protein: CATSDPVAAQGYF. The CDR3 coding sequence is TGTGCCACCAGTGATCCCGTAGCGGCCCAGGGGTATTTT.

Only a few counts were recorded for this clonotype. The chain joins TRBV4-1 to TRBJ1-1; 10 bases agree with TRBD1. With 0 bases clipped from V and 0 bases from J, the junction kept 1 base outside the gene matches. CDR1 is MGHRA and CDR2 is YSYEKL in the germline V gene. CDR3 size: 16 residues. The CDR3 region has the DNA TGCGCCAGCAGCCAAGAGGGGACAGGGGTGAACACTGAAGCTTTCTTT. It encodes CASSQEGTGVNTEAFF.

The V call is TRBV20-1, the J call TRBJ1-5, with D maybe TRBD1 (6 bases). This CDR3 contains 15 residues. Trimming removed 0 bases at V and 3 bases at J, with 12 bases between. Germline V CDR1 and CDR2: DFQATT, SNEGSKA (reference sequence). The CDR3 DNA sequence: TGCAGTGCTAGAGATCGTGACAGGTACAATCAGCCCCAGCATTTT. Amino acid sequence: CSARDRDRYNQPQHF.

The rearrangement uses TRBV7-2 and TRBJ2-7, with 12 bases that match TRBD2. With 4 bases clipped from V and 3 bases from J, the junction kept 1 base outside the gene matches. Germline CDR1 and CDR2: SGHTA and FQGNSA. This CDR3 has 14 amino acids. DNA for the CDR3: TGTGCCAGCAGCTGGACTAGCGGGAACTACGAGCAGTACTTC. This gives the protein CASSWTSGNYEQYF.

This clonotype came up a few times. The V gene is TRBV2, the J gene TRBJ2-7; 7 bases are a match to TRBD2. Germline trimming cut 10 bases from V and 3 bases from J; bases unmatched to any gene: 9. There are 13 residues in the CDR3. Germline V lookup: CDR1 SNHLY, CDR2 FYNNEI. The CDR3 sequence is CATQAGPNYEQYF. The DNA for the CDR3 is TGTGCCACCCAAGCGGGGCCCAACTACGAGCAGTACTTC.

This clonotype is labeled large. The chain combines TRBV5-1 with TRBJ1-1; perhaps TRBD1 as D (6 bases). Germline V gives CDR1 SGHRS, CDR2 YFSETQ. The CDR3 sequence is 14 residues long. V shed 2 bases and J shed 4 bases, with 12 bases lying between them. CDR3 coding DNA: TGCGCCAGCAGCTTTGGGGGGCTAGGCACTGAAGCTTTCTTT. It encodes CASSFGGLGTEAFF.

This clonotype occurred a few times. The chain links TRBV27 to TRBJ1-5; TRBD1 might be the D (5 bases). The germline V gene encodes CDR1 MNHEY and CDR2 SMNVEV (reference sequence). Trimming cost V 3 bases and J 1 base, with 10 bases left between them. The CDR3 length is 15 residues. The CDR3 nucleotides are TGTGCCAGCAGTTTGCTCCAGGGAAGCAATCAGCCCCAGCATTTT. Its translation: CASSLLQGSNQPQHF.

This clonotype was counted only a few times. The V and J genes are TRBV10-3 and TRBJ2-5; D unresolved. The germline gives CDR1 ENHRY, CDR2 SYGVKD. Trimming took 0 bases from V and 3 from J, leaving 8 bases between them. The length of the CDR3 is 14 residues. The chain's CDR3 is CAISESIRKETQYF. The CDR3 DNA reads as TGTGCCATCAGTGAGTCGATACGGAAAGAGACCCAGTACTTC.

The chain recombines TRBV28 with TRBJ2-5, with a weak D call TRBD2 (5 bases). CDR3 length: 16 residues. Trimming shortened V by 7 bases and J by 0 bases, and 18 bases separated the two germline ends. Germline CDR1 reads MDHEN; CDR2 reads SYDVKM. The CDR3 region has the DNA TGTGCCAGCATCCCGGGGAGACGCACGGACCAAGAGACCCAGTACTTC. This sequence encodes CASIPGRRTDQETQYF.

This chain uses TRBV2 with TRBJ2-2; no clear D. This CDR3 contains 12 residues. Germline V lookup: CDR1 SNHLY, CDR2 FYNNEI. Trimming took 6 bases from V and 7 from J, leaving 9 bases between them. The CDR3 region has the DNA TGTGCCAGCAGCGCGCACCGCGGGGAGCTGTTTTTT. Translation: CASSAHRGELFF. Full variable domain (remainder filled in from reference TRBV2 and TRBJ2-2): EPEVTQTPSHQVTQMGQEVILRCVPISNHLYFYWYRQILGQKVEFLVSFYNNEISEKSEIFDDQFSVERPDGSNFTLKIRSTKLEDSAMYFCASSAHRGELFFGEGSRLTVL.

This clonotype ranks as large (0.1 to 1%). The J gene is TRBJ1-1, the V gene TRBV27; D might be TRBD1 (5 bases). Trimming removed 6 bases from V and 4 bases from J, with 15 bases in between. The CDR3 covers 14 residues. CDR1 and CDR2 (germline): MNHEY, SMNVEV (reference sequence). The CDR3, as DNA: TGTGCCAGCAGCCAGAGCAGGGAGGTCACTGAAGCTTTCTTT. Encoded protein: CASSQSREVTEAFF.